The 32 T cell receptor beta chains below all came from one sample that was sequenced in a study of beta chain features in type 1 diabetes. Study-wide points: Significant though moderate, a shortening of TCRB CDR3s appeared in all four CD4+ subsets of Type 1 diabetes patients.

These receptors are not linked to any known antigen. All of the isolated RNA was reverse transcribed, so expressed TCRB transcripts were sequenced. Using immunoSEQ multiplex PCR, the repertoire was profiled, and TCRdb retains in-frame clones only, with some absent. The table lists hundreds of thousands of clones, over 12% of them singletons. The sequencing input was naive CD4+ T cells from blood. These receptors originate from a man in his late teens or twenties with type 1 diabetes.

The chain links TRBV29-1 to TRBJ2-2, with no clear D. Germline CDR1 and CDR2: SQVTM and ANQGSEA. This CDR3 spans 13 amino acids. The V end was cut by 3 bases, the J end by 4 bases, with 9 bases between. CDR3 sequence reads: CSVDRVGTGELFF. CDR3 DNA: TGCAGCGTTGATAGGGTGGGCACCGGGGAGCTGTTTTTT.

This clone appeared a few times. The chain couples TRBV6-5 to TRBJ2-2; unclear D gene. Trimming shortened V by 5 bases and J by 6 bases, and 10 bases separated the two germline ends. CDR3 length equals 13 residues. Germline CDR1 and CDR2: MNHEY and SVGAGI. The DNA of the CDR3 is TGTGCCAGCAGTCAAGAGCGTCCCGGGGAGCTGTTTTTT. Translating it yields CASSQERPGELFF.

V and J are TRBV18 and TRBJ1-2; the D is unclear. V lost 2 bases to trimming and J lost 0 bases, with 19 bases between them. Germline lookup yields CDR1 KGHSH and CDR2 LQKENI. This CDR3 has 18 residues. In nucleotides, the CDR3 is TGTGCCAGCTCACCATCTGCGGCAAGCCAACTATCTAACTATGGCTACACCTTC. Encoded protein: CASSPSAASQLSNYGYTF. Variable domain in full (rest from reference TRBV18 and TRBJ1-2): NAGVMQNPRHLVRRRGQEARLRCSPMKGHSHVYWYRQLPEEGLKFMVYLQKENIIDESGMPKERFSAEFPKEGPSILRIQQVVRGDSAAYFCASSPSAASQLSNYGYTFGSGTRLTVV.

Note on this clone: No conserved phenylalanine or tryptophan is present at the end of the CDR3, so a read error is the likely explanation. The limits of the CDR3 on the DNA are not certain, so only TCRdb's listed CDR3 is given. The chain has TRBV5-6 and TRBJ2-2; TRBD2 is taken as the D call from the table, unchecked against the DNA. Looked up from germline, CDR1 is SGHDT and CDR2 is YYEEEE. Termini included, the CDR3 measures 17 amino acids. CDR3: CASSYGTVAGAFWFLRR.

The chain is built from TRBV23-1 and TRBJ1-1; D may be TRBD1 (5 bases). TRBV23-1 is designated an ORF whose function remains uncertain. The CDR3 totals 16 residues. V lost 6 bases and J lost 0, with 17 bases in between. CDR3 bases: TGCGCCAGCAGCCTCCGTTGCAGGGATATGAACACTGAAGCTTTCTTT. It encodes CASSLRCRDMNTEAFF.

This clone was picked up a small number of times. The genes are TRBV30 and TRBJ1-5; D is ambiguous. V lost 0 bases, J lost 5 bases, and 14 bases lay in between. CDR3 length equals 15 residues. Germline CDR1 GTSNPN, CDR2 SVGIG (reference sequence). CDR3 nucleotide sequence: TGTGCCTGGAGTGTGTCCCGGACCGCGGATCAGCCCCAGCATTTT. It is translated as CAWSVSRTADQPQHF.

This clone was observed a handful of times. The chain links TRBV30 to TRBJ1-4; D is undetermined. From germline, CDR1 is GTSNPN and CDR2 SVGIG (reference sequence). This CDR3 has 14 residues. V was clipped by 3 bases and J by 5 bases, with 13 bases between them. CDR3 sequence reads: CAWSLGGENEKLFF. Here the CDR3 DNA reads TGTGCCTGGAGCCTAGGAGGAGAGAATGAAAAACTGTTTTTT.

This clone has more than one count but fewer than ten. The chain carries TRBV11-2 and TRBJ2-1, with 8 bases fitting TRBD1. Per germline, CDR1 SGHAT and CDR2 FQNNGV. Trimming removed 8 bases from V and 4 bases from J; junction bases left unmatched: 4. This CDR3 contains 13 residues. CDR3 coding DNA: TGTGCCAGCGGACAGGGCAGGTACAATGAGCAGTTCTTC. Translating it yields CASGQGRYNEQFF. The entire variable domain, with the rest obtained from reference TRBV11-2 and TRBJ2-1, is as follows: EAGVAQSPRYKIIEKRQSVAFWCNPISGHATLYWYQQILGQGPKLLIQFQNNGVVDDSQLPKDRFSAERLKGVDSTLKIQPAKLEDSAVYLCASGQGRYNEQFFGPGTRLTVL.

This clone was detected once. This sequence joins TRBV30 and TRBJ1-4, with 12 bases that match TRBD1. This CDR3 is built from 19 residues. V was pared by 2 bases and J by 3 bases, with 13 bases of the junction left unmatched. Per the germline V gene, CDR1 is GTSNPN and CDR2 is SVGIG (reference sequence). CDR3 amino acids: CAWSNLRDRGLGANEKLFF. As DNA, the CDR3 is TGTGCCTGGAGTAATCTCCGGGACAGGGGGCTCGGGGCTAATGAAAAACTGTTTTTT.

In its sample, this clone was seen a few times. The chain joins TRBV7-9 to TRBJ2-2, with 8 positions matching TRBD2. The ends lost 7 bases at V and 1 base at J; junction bases unmatched: 11. Per germline, CDR1 SEHNR and CDR2 FQNEAQ (reference sequence). The CDR3 is 17 amino acids. The CDR3 region has the DNA TGTGCCAGCACCGGGAGGGCCCGGGCCCAGAACACCGGGGAGCTGTTTTTT. Translation gives CASTGRARAQNTGELFF. Supplemented by reference TRBV7-9 and TRBJ2-2, the full variable domain reads DTGVSQNPRHKITKRGQNVTFRCDPISEHNRLYWYRQTLGQGPEFLTYFQNEAQLEKSRLLSDRFSAERPKGSFSTLEIQRTEQGDSAMYLCASTGRARAQNTGELFFGEGSRLTVL.

The DNA for the CDR3 is TGTGCCAACCACAGGGGCGTAGATTCCTACGAGCAGTACTTC. Amino acid sequence: CANHRGVDSYEQYF. The gene calls are TRBV27 and TRBJ2-7; TRBD1 agrees at 7 bases. The CDR3 spans 14 residues. The germline V gene has CDR1 MNHEY and CDR2 SMNVEV (reference sequence). V lost 10 bases to trimming and J lost 1 base; unmatched junction nucleotides: 10.

This clone turned up a few times. This chain joins TRBV29-1 and TRBJ2-1; the D is unclear. Trimming cost V 6 bases and J 6 bases, with 9 bases left between them. CDR1 and CDR2 from the germline V gene are SQVTM and ANQGSEA. The CDR3 has 11 amino acids. CDR3 nucleotides: TGCAGCGTAGACACAGTCAATGAGCAGTTCTTC. This encodes CSVDTVNEQFF.

V gene TRBV30 combines with J gene TRBJ1-1; D gene unclear. The germline V gene has CDR1 GTSNPN and CDR2 SVGIG (reference sequence). CDR3 length equals 16 residues. V dropped 3 bases and J dropped 5 bases, with 22 bases sitting between them. The CDR3 reads CAWSLFIPGPGTEAFF. CDR3 DNA: TGTGCCTGGAGCCTTTTCATCCCTGGGCCGGGGACTGAAGCTTTCTTT.

This chain uses TRBV2 with TRBJ2-5; 7 nucleotides align to TRBD1. V was clipped by 8 bases and J by 1 base; unmatched bases: 10. Germline CDR1 and CDR2: SNHLY and FYNNEI. CDR3 length: 15 amino acids. CDR3: CASENRGFFQETQYF. In DNA, the CDR3 is TGTGCCAGCGAGAACAGGGGCTTTTTCCAAGAGACCCAGTACTTC.

The gene calls are TRBV30 and TRBJ1-6; D is perhaps TRBD1 (6 bases). V was clipped by 4 bases and J by 9 bases, with 16 bases between them. The germline V gene encodes CDR1 GTSNPN and CDR2 SVGIG (reference sequence). CDR3 length: 14 amino acids. CDR3 coding DNA: TGTGCCTGGACCTACCTACAGGGATTTTCACCCCTCCACTTT. Its translation: CAWTYLQGFSPLHF.

About this clone: Other DNA sequences from this sample encode an identical CDR3 as well. V and J are TRBV9 and TRBJ2-6; D perhaps matches TRBD1 (6 bases). CDR1 is SGDLS and CDR2 is YYNGEE in the germline V gene. The CDR3 runs to 15 residues. V gave up 2 bases and J gave up 1 base, with 7 bases separating them. CDR3 bases: TGTGCCAGCAGCGTCCAGGGGTCTGGGGCCAACGTCCTGACTTTC. This encodes CASSVQGSGANVLTF.

In this sample, this clone turned up a few times. The chain combines TRBV29-1 with TRBJ1-1, with 8 bases aligning to TRBD1. Germline CDR1 reads SQVTM; CDR2 reads ANQGSEA. This CDR3 is built from 16 residues. The V gene end was trimmed by 6 bases and the J gene end by 0 bases; junction bases not matched to a gene: 12. The CDR3 spells CSVGTGNLNMNTEAFF. DNA for the CDR3: TGCAGCGTCGGGACAGGAAACCTAAACATGAACACTGAAGCTTTCTTT.

This clone was seen more than once but under ten times. The chain is built from TRBV4-3 and TRBJ1-2; TRBD1 agrees at 7 bases. V lost 1 base, J lost 4 bases, and 6 bases stayed unmatched. The CDR3 is made up of 15 amino acids. Germline values: CDR1 LGHNA, CDR2 YSLEER. This CDR3 is CASSQARQGFYGYTF. In DNA form, the CDR3 reads TGCGCCAGCAGCCAAGCCCGACAGGGATTCTATGGCTACACCTTC.

This clone came up a few times. The J gene is TRBJ2-1, the V gene TRBV7-2, with 7 nucleotides matching TRBD1. The CDR3 is 15 amino acids. Germline V gives CDR1 SGHTA, CDR2 FQGNSA. V lost 8 bases to trimming and J lost 2 bases; unmatched junction nucleotides: 9. DNA of the CDR3: TGTGCCAGCGCGACTATGGGACAGACCTACAATGAGCAGTTCTTC. Amino acid sequence: CASATMGQTYNEQFF.

This clone has only a few counts. The chain recombines TRBV25-1 with TRBJ2-3, with unresolved D. The V gene lost 4 bases and the J gene lost 2 bases, with 10 bases spanning the gap. Germline loops: CDR1 MGHDK, CDR2 SYGVNS. The CDR3 extends over 14 amino acids. CDR3 nucleotides: TGTGCCAGCAGTGCCCCGCCCTCCACAGATACGCAGTATTTT. Translating it yields CASSAPPSTDTQYF.

This clone was detected only a few times. The rearrangement joins TRBV6-5 to TRBJ2-6, with unresolved D. The germline V gene encodes CDR1 MNHEY and CDR2 SVGAGI. V shed 6 bases and J shed 3 bases, with 3 bases lying between them. CDR3 size: 12 residues. The CDR3 is CASRIGANVLTF. The DNA of the CDR3 is TGTGCCAGCAGGATTGGGGCCAACGTCCTGACTTTC.

The chain carries TRBV6-6 and TRBJ2-7; TRBD1 matches 9 bases. Trimming at V came to 10 bases and at J to 4 bases, leaving 8 bases not matched to a gene. CDR1 and CDR2 (germline): MNHNY, SVGAGI (reference sequence). The CDR3 sequence is 13 residues long. This CDR3 reads CAIKQGAEYEQYF. In DNA form, the CDR3 reads TGTGCCATCAAACAGGGGGCGGAATACGAGCAGTACTTC.

The chain is built from TRBV7-9 and TRBJ2-3; weak D call: TRBD2 (5 bases). V gave up 4 bases and J gave up 5 bases, with 13 bases separating them. This CDR3 has 14 amino acids. CDR1 is SEHNR and CDR2 is FQNEAQ in the germline V gene (reference sequence). CDR3 sequence reads: CASSSWAGGDTQYF. The CDR3 nucleotides are TGTGCCAGCAGCTCGTGGGCTGGAGGAGATACGCAGTATTTT.

In its sample, this clone was seen a few times. CDR3: CASSIEGYGGHYTF. CDR3 DNA sequence: TGTGCCAGTAGTATAGAAGGGTACGGGGGACACTACACCTTC. This sequence joins TRBV19 and TRBJ1-2; TRBD1 might be the D (6 bases). Germline V gene lookup returns CDR1 LNHDA and CDR2 SQIVND (reference sequence). CDR3 length: 14 residues. Deletions cut 0 bases from V and 10 bases from J, with 15 bases between.

The chain has TRBV7-6 and TRBJ2-4, with D perhaps matching TRBD1 (5 bases). V was trimmed by 1 base and J by 4 bases, leaving 14 bases between them. Germline CDR1 is SGHVS and CDR2 is FNYEAQ. CDR3 size: 16 residues. CDR3 DNA: TGTGCCAGCAGCTTAGACCCCTCAGGGTCAAAAAACATTCAGTACTTC. This sequence encodes CASSLDPSGSKNIQYF.

There are a few counts of this clone. This chain uses TRBV28 with TRBJ1-5; D remains unclear. Germline loops: CDR1 MDHEN, CDR2 SYDVKM. Trimming shortened V by 5 bases and J by 3 bases, and 14 bases separated the two germline ends. CDR3 length: 15 residues. For the CDR3, the DNA is TGTGCCAGCAGTCCAGCGGGGTTCTTCAATCAGCCCCAGCATTTT. Protein product: CASSPAGFFNQPQHF.

This sequence joins TRBV29-1 and TRBJ1-1; D gene uncertain. CDR3 length: 13 amino acids. Germline CDR1 is SQVTM and CDR2 is ANQGSEA. Trimming took off 6 bases at V and 10 bases at J, with 21 bases between the two ends. CDR3 DNA: TGCAGCGTCCGATTAACAGACCTGAAGGCAGCTTTCTTT. Residues: CSVRLTDLKAAFF.

The sample holds a few counts of this clone. The chain recombines TRBV7-2 with TRBJ2-1; 13 bases fit TRBD2. After removal of 6 bases from V and 4 bases from J, the junction contained 12 bases not matched to a gene. Germline values: CDR1 SGHTA, CDR2 FQGNSA. This CDR3 has 18 amino acids. In DNA form, the CDR3 reads TGTGCCAGCAGTAAACCCCGAAGGACTAGCGGGGGATACAATGAGCAGTTCTTC. Translating gives CASSKPRRTSGGYNEQFF. The complete variable domain, with remaining parts taken from reference TRBV7-2 and TRBJ2-1, reads GAGVSQSPSNKVTEKGKDVELRCDPISGHTALYWYRQSLGQGLEFLIYFQGNSAPDKSGLPSDRFSAERTGGSVSTLTIQRTQQEDSAVYLCASSKPRRTSGGYNEQFFGPGTRLTVL.

This clone has a handful of counts. The chain links TRBV15 to TRBJ2-7, with D possibly called TRBD1 or TRBD2 (6 bases each). From germline, CDR1 is LNHNV and CDR2 YYDKDF (reference sequence). CDR3 length: 14 amino acids. With 1 base removed from V and 3 bases from J, the gap between germline ends came to 10 bases. The CDR3 DNA sequence: TGTGCCACCAGCAGAGCCGGGGGCGGCTACGAGCAGTACTTC. It encodes CATSRAGGGYEQYF.

This clone was seen a few times. The rearrangement uses TRBV20-1 and TRBJ2-1; D gene ambiguous. The germline V gene has CDR1 DFQATT and CDR2 SNEGSKA (reference sequence). The CDR3 has 10 amino acids. Trimming removed 7 bases at V and 8 bases at J, with 9 bases between. CDR3 sequence reads: CSGQSYEQFF. In DNA form, the CDR3 reads TGCAGTGGTCAGAGCTATGAGCAGTTCTTC.

The sample holds a few counts of this clone. Other nucleotide sequences from this sample produce the same CDR3. This rearrangement joins TRBV9 to TRBJ2-5; no clear D. The CDR3 is made up of 13 amino acids. The germline V gene has CDR1 SGDLS and CDR2 YYNGEE. Trimming took 3 bases from V and 2 from J, leaving 8 bases between them. The CDR3 reads CASSAGLQETQYF. DNA for the CDR3: TGTGCCAGCAGCGCCGGGCTACAAGAGACCCAGTACTTC.

The rearrangement links TRBV29-1 to TRBJ1-1, with D unresolved. V dropped 2 bases and J dropped 11 bases, with 15 bases sitting between them. Germline V gives CDR1 SQVTM, CDR2 ANQGSEA. The CDR3 spans 12 residues. CDR3 in DNA: TGCAGCGTTGAATTTTCGACCTATCGGGCTTTCTTT. It yields the protein CSVEFSTYRAFF.